This T cell receptor (beta chain) was sequenced for a study of T cells in Graves' hyperthyroidism and ophthalmopathy. The study's findings and limits: Stable hyperthyroidism was told apart from ophthalmopathy by a model built on 13 V-J features. The majority of expanded thyroid clonotypes above 0.001 also appeared in blood.

RNA transcripts gave rise to amplified TCR beta CDR3 regions. Carried out on the TCR CDR3, a first-round RT-PCR used the HTBI primer set. MiXCR, applied by TCRdb to the multiplex PCR reads, yields one record per CDR3 protein. The sample has 480,000 or so distinct CDR3 sequences, approximately 14% seen once. This clonotype has ten or more counts. The antigen remains unidentified. Material for sequencing was blood. The source is a woman aged 18-30 years with Graves' hyperthyroidism.

The CDR3 sequence: CASSIDGDSEAFF. The CDR3, as DNA: TGTGCCAGTAGTATAGATGGCGACAGTGAAGCTTTCTTT. V gene TRBV19 combines with J gene TRBJ1-1; D possibly corresponds to TRBD1 (5 bases). Trimming removed 0 bases at V and 7 bases at J, with 9 bases between. The CDR3 has 13 residues. The germline CDR1 and CDR2 sequences are LNHDA and SQIVND (reference sequence).